The clone carrying this T cell receptor beta chain turned up a few times. What it binds is not known. The germline V gene has CDR1 ENHRY and CDR2 SYGVKD. The CDR3 totals 13 residues. V shed 2 bases and J shed 4 bases, with 8 bases lying between them. The sample originates from a study of glioma-infiltrating T cells. TCR alpha and beta CDR3 regions were amplified from RNA using iRepertoire nested multiplex PCR. For one-step reverse transcription and amplification, about 90-400 ng of tissue mRNA or PBMC total RNA was used. Each CDR3 protein gets one entry after TCRdb re-called the multiplex PCR reads with MiXCR. In the table there are 100,000 to 150,000 distinct CDR3 sequences, approximately 26% of which are singletons. Study findings and constraints: CDR3 overlap between tissue and blood was very small. Gliomas, especially low-grade, showed above-expected tissue-blood divergence; non-neoplastic patients showed below.

This sequence originates from a human donor with low-grade glioma or glioblastoma, undergoing nonglioma brain surgery, or in good health (not recorded which). The sample consisted of glioma tissue, nonneoplastic brain tissue, or PBMCs (not recorded which). This chain connects TRBV10-3 to TRBJ1-2; D is ambiguous. The CDR3 DNA follows: TGTGCCATCAGTGAGGATATCACCTATGGCTACACCTTC. Its protein product is CAISEDITYGYTF.